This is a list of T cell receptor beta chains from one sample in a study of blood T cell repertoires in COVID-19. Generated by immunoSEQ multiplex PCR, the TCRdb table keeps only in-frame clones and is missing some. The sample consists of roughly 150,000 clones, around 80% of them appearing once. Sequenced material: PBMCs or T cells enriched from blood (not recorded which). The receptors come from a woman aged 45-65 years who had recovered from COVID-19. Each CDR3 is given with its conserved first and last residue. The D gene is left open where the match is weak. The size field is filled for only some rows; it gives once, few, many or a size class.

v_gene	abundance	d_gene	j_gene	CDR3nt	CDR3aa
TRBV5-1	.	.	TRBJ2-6	TGCGCCAGCAGCCCCCAACAGGGATCTGGGGCCAACGTCCTGACTTTC	CASSPQQGSGANVLTF
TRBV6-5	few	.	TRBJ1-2	TGTGCCAGCAGCCCCAGGACTGACTACTATGGCTACACCTTC	CASSPRTDYYGYTF
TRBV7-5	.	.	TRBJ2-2	TGTGTCAGAAGCTTACACAGCCCTGAACTGGGCACCGGGGAGCTGTTTTTT	CVRSLHSPELGTGELFF
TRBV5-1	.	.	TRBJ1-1	TGCGCCAGCAGCTTGGATGGGAGGATAGCTTTCTTT	CASSLDGRIAFF
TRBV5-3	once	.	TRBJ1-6	TGTGCCAGAAGCTGGGTACTTGACAGTGAATTGTCCTATAATTCACCCCTCCACTTT	CARSWVLDSELSYNSPLHF
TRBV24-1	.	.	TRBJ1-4	TGTGCCACCAGTGATTTGGGCGCAGGCGGGTCTGAAAAACTGTTTTTT	CATSDLGAGGSEKLFF
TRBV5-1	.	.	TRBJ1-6	TGCGCCAGCAGCTTGACAGGAATCAATTCACCCCTCCACTTT	CASSLTGINSPLHF
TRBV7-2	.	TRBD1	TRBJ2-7	TGTGCCAGCAGCTTAGAGGGGGCGCAAGAGCAGTACTTC	CASSLEGAQEQYF
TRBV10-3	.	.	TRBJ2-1	TGTGCCATCAGTGAGCAGACAGCGGGCAATGAGCAGTTCTTC	CAISEQTAGNEQFF
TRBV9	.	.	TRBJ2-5	TGTGCCAGCAGCCCAGATCCCCAGGGCGGACAAGAGACCCAGTACTTC	CASSPDPQGGQETQYF
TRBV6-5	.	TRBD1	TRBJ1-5	TGTGCCAGCAGGGACAGGGGGCGAGGCAATCAGCCCCAGCATTTT	CASRDRGRGNQPQHF
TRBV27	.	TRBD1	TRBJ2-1	TGTGCCAGTCTGAGAACCGGGACAGGCATGACGTGGGAGCAGTTCTTC	CASLRTGTGMTWEQFF
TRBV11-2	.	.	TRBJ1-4	TGTGCCAGCAGCTTAGTAGCTAATGAAAAACTGTTTTTT	CASSLVANEKLFF
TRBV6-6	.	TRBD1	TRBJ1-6	TGTGCCAGCAGTCAACAGGGGAGCGGTAATTCACCCCTCCACTTT	CASSQQGSGNSPLHF
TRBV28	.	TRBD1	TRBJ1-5	TGTGCCAGCAATGGACAGGGACAGCCCCAGCATTTT	CASNGQGQPQHF
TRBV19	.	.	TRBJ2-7	TGTGCCAGTAGCCCCAGGGAAAGTTTCTACGAGCAGTACTTC	CASSPRESFYEQYF
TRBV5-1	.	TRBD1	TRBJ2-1	TGCGCCAGCAGCTTGGTCCTCGGGACAGGGTACAATGAGCAGTTCTTC	CASSLVLGTGYNEQFF
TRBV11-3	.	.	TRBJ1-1	TGTGCCAGCAGCTTAGCAGGTAACACTGAAGCTTTCTTT	CASSLAGNTEAFF
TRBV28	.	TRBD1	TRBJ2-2	TGTGCCAGCAGTTTTGAGACAGGGGCCCCCGGGGAGCTGTTTTTT	CASSFETGAPGELFF
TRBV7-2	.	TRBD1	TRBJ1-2	TGTGCCAGCAGCATCACAGGGGGCGCCTATGGCTACACCTTC	CASSITGGAYGYTF
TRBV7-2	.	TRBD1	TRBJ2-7	TGTGCCAGCAGCTTTGGACAGGGATGGGACGAGCAGTACTTC	CASSFGQGWDEQYF
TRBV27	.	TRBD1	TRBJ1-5	TGTGCCAGCGGACAGGGGGGCTATAGCAATCAGCCCCAGCATTTT	CASGQGGYSNQPQHF
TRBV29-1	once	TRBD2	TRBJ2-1	TGCAGCGTTGAAAAACTAGCGGGGAACAATGAGCAGTTCTTC	CSVEKLAGNNEQFF
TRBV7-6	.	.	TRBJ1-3	TGTGCCAGCAGTTCTGGACAGCCGCCTGGAAACACCATATATTTT	CASSSGQPPGNTIYF
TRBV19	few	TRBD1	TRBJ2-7	TGTGCCAGTAGTGCCCCGTCGGGACAGTCATACGAGCAGTACTTC	CASSAPSGQSYEQYF
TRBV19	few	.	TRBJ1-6	TGTGCCAGTCGCCCCGGGACAACTAATTCACCCCTCCACTTT	CASRPGTTNSPLHF
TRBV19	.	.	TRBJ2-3	TGTGCCAGCCGATTCAGGTTTTCTAGCACAGATACGCAGTATTTT	CASRFRFSSTDTQYF
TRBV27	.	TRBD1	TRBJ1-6	TGTGCCAGCAGTCCCATGACAGGGTTTGGTTCACCCCTCCACTTT	CASSPMTGFGSPLHF
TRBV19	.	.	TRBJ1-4	TGTGCCAGTAGTATGAGACAGGCAACTAATGAAAAACTGTTTTTT	CASSMRQATNEKLFF
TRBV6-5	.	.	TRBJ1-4	TGTGCCAGCAGTTACTCTGGGCCAACTAATGAAAAACTGTTTTTT	CASSYSGPTNEKLFF
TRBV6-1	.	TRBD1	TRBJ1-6	TGTGCCAGCAGTGAAGCGGGACAGGGGAGTGGTCGCCTCCACTTT	CASSEAGQGSGRLHF
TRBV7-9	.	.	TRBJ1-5	TGTGCCAGCAGCTTTACAGGGAGGGGGGATCAGCCCCAGCATTTT	CASSFTGRGDQPQHF
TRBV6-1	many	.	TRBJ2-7	TGTGCCAGCAGTGAAGAATCTGGTGGGGGGGCGCGAGGTGAGCAGTACTTC	CASSEESGGGARGEQYF
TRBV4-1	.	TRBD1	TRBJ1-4	TGCGCCAGCAGCCAACGCGGGACAGGGGGATTTGCAACTAATGAAAAACTGTTTTTT	CASSQRGTGGFATNEKLFF
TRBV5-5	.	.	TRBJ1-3	TGTGCCAGCAGCTTCTGGCAGGGGAACGGAAACACCATATATTTT	CASSFWQGNGNTIYF